This TCR beta chain was recorded in a study of blood T cell repertoires in COVID-19. Study context: The cDNA or gDNA used as material had been derived from T cells, B-cell-depleted T cells, or PBMCs.

CDR1 GTSNPN and CDR2 SVGIG come from the germline V gene (reference sequence). The V and J ends lost 3 bases and 2 bases respectively, with 16 bases between them. CDR3 length equals 15 residues. Assay used: immunoSEQ multiplex PCR; TCRdb lists only in-frame clones, some missing. The data contain about 300,000 clones, roughly 85% of them singletons. This chain uses TRBV30 with TRBJ1-2; D possibly corresponds to TRBD1 (6 bases). This TCR came from a human donor in a cohort sampled during active COVID-19. The specimen sequenced was peripheral blood. The CDR3 here is CAWRNREIRNYGYTF. The CDR3 DNA sequence: TGTGCCTGGAGAAACAGGGAAATAAGGAACTATGGCTACACCTTC. The whole variable domain, remainder taken from reference TRBV30 and TRBJ1-2, is SQTIHQWPATLVQPVGSPLSLECTVEGTSNPNLYWYRQAAGRGLQLLFYSVGIGQISSEVPQNLSASRPQDRQFILSSKKLLLSDSGFYLCAWRNREIRNYGYTFGSGTRLTVV.